Listed below are T cell receptor beta chains from one sample, sequenced in a study of STAT5B mutations in CD4+ large granular lymphocyte leukemia. Profiled with immunoSEQ multiplex PCR; TCRdb holds only in-frame clones, not every one. The sample yields approximately 21,000 clones, around three quarters seen once. The sample comprised CD4+ T cells from blood buffy coats. The receptor source for this set is a human donor in good health. CDR3s include the opening cysteine and the closing phenylalanine or tryptophan. A D gene is named only where the DNA matches it firmly. The size entry is marked missing in some rows and otherwise reads once, few, many or a size class.

NA	TRBV10-3	TRBJ2-2	NA	CAIRQNYERTSPGELFF	TGTGCCATCAGGCAAAACTATGAGCGAACCTCCCCCGGGGAGCTGTTTTTT
few	TRBV7-8	TRBJ2-1	NA	CASIQNRQASYNEQFF	TGTGCCAGCATCCAAAACCGACAGGCCTCCTACAATGAGCAGTTCTTC
NA	TRBV6-1	TRBJ2-1	TRBD2	CASSDNGEREKFF	TGTGCCAGCAGTGATAACGGGGAGCGGGAGAAGTTCTTC
few	TRBV4-1	TRBJ1-1	NA	CASSQVGTMNTEAFF	TGCGCCAGCAGCCAAGTCGGGACAATGAACACTGAAGCTTTCTTT
NA	TRBV10-2	TRBJ1-4	NA	CASSEGSSNEKLFF	TGCGCCAGCAGTGAGGGGAGCTCTAATGAAAAACTGTTTTTT
NA	TRBV19	TRBJ2-3	TRBD2	CASSISGLAGASEDTQYF	TGTGCCAGTAGTATATCAGGACTAGCGGGAGCTTCTGAGGATACGCAGTATTTT
NA	TRBV25-1	TRBJ2-7	TRBD2	CASSELAGNPYEQYF	TGTGCCAGCAGTGAACTAGCGGGGAACCCCTACGAGCAGTACTTC
NA	TRBV5-4	TRBJ2-1	TRBD2	CASSLEPSGRGDEQFF	TGTGCCAGCAGCTTGGAACCTAGCGGGAGGGGCGATGAGCAGTTCTTC
NA	TRBV30	TRBJ2-7	NA	CAWGNYEQYF	TGTGCCTGGGGTAACTACGAGCAGTACTTC
NA	TRBV10-3	TRBJ2-2	NA	CAIRKGPGELFF	TGTGCCATCAGGAAGGGGCCCGGGGAGCTGTTTTTT
NA	TRBV9	TRBJ1-4	NA	CASSAVADIWATNEKLFF	TGTGCCAGCAGCGCCGTAGCGGACATCTGGGCAACTAATGAAAAACTGTTTTTT
NA	TRBV7-2	TRBJ2-1	NA	CASSSQTPLNEQFF	TGTGCCAGCAGCTCCCAGACCCCATTAAATGAGCAGTTCTTC
NA	TRBV28	TRBJ1-2	NA	CASRGPAGKGYTF	TGTGCCAGCAGGGGGCCCGCGGGGAAAGGCTACACCTTC
NA	TRBV11-3	TRBJ1-1	TRBD1	CASGQGAMIPEAFF	TGTGCCAGCGGCCAGGGGGCGATGATCCCTGAAGCTTTCTTT
NA	TRBV9	TRBJ2-2	NA	CASSVVSGSGELFF	TGTGCCAGCAGCGTAGTGTCTGGATCCGGGGAGCTGTTTTTT
NA	TRBV6-1	TRBJ2-1	TRBD1	CASSEEGQSYNEQFF	TGTGCCAGCAGTGAAGAGGGACAGTCCTACAATGAGCAGTTCTTC
NA	TRBV5-1	TRBJ2-7	TRBD2	CASSLASGEYEQYF	TGCGCCAGCAGCTTGGCTAGCGGGGAGTACGAGCAGTACTTC
NA	TRBV5-1	TRBJ2-1	TRBD2	CASSLQPSGRDSEQFF	TGCGCCAGCAGCTTGCAGCCGAGCGGGAGGGATAGTGAGCAGTTCTTC
NA	TRBV11-3	TRBJ2-1	TRBD2	CASSSPGLAVTNEQFF	TGTGCCAGCAGCTCACCGGGACTAGCGGTAACCAATGAGCAGTTCTTC
NA	TRBV30	TRBJ2-1	TRBD1	CAWSDPGGQGARNEQFF	TGTGCCTGGAGTGACCCAGGGGGGCAGGGGGCTCGAAATGAGCAGTTCTTC
NA	TRBV5-1	TRBJ1-3	NA	CASSLTSSSGNTIYF	TGCGCCAGCAGCTTGACATCGAGCTCTGGAAACACCATATATTTT
NA	TRBV11-2	TRBJ2-7	NA	CASSPGAGIYEQYF	TGTGCCAGCAGCCCGGGGGCGGGGATCTACGAGCAGTACTTC
NA	TRBV6-5	TRBJ2-7	NA	CASIGGGIEQYF	TGTGCCAGCATTGGTGGCGGGATAGAGCAGTACTTC
NA	TRBV10-3	TRBJ2-1	NA	CAIKEGSVYNEQFF	TGTGCCATCAAGGAGGGTAGCGTCTACAATGAGCAGTTCTTC
NA	TRBV6-5	TRBJ1-5	NA	CASKAGEDQPQHF	TGTGCCAGCAAGGCAGGGGAGGATCAGCCCCAGCATTTT
few	TRBV19	TRBJ2-2	TRBD2	CASSVTAGANGELFF	TGTGCCAGTAGTGTCACAGCGGGAGCGAACGGGGAGCTGTTTTTT
NA	TRBV11-3	TRBJ1-1	NA	CASSPDWGEAFF	TGTGCCAGCAGCCCAGATTGGGGTGAAGCTTTCTTT
NA	TRBV2	TRBJ2-5	TRBD1	CASSKQGSQETQYF	TGTGCCAGCAGCAAACAGGGGTCCCAAGAGACCCAGTACTTC
NA	TRBV5-1	TRBJ2-2	TRBD2	CASRTSVNTGELFF	TGCGCCAGCAGGACTAGCGTGAACACCGGGGAGCTGTTTTTT
NA	TRBV30	TRBJ2-7	NA	CAWKRDATHEQYF	TGTGCCTGGAAACGGGACGCTACCCACGAGCAGTACTTC
NA	TRBV5-1	TRBJ2-5	NA	CASSETEETQYF	TGCGCCAGCAGCGAGACAGAAGAGACCCAGTACTTC
few	TRBV23-1	TRBJ1-1	NA	CASSHPGGVGNTEAFF	TGCGCCAGCAGTCATCCGGGGGGGGTCGGGAACACTGAAGCTTTCTTT
NA	TRBV5-4	TRBJ2-7	TRBD2	CASSFGTSGYEQYF	TGTGCCAGCAGCTTCGGGACTAGCGGCTACGAGCAGTACTTC
NA	TRBV5-1	TRBJ1-1	NA	CASSLQGGGAWTEAFF	TGCGCCAGCAGCCTCCAGGGTGGAGGGGCCTGGACTGAAGCTTTCTTT
NA	TRBV6-1	TRBJ2-7	TRBD2	CATFSGEAYEQYF	TGTGCCACCTTTAGCGGGGAAGCCTACGAGCAGTACTTC
NA	TRBV5-8	TRBJ2-7	NA	CASSKGTAYEQYF	TGTGCCAGCAGCAAAGGGACCGCCTACGAGCAGTACTTC
NA	TRBV18	TRBJ2-5	NA	CASSPNQETQYF	TGTGCCAGCTCACCAAACCAAGAGACCCAGTACTTC
NA	TRBV5-4	TRBJ2-1	TRBD2	CASSTGTSGSSYNEQFF	TGTGCCAGCAGCACCGGGACTAGCGGGAGCTCCTACAATGAGCAGTTCTTC
NA	TRBV10-3	TRBJ2-7	NA	CAIMGQGVTYEQYF	TGTGCCATCATGGGGCAGGGAGTGACCTACGAGCAGTACTTC
NA	TRBV25-1	TRBJ2-7	NA	CASSDNYEQYF	TGTGCCAGCAGTGATAACTACGAGCAGTACTTC
NA	TRBV5-6	TRBJ1-2	NA	CASSGANVYGYTF	TGTGCCAGCAGTGGGGCAAACGTCTATGGCTACACCTTC
NA	TRBV7-9	TRBJ1-3	NA	CASSLEWEGNTIYF	TGTGCCAGCAGCTTAGAGTGGGAAGGAAACACCATATATTTT
NA	TRBV5-8	TRBJ2-2	TRBD2	CASSLHGGRDTGELFF	TGTGCCAGCAGCTTGCACGGCGGGAGAGACACCGGGGAGCTGTTTTTT
NA	TRBV6-5	TRBJ2-7	TRBD1	CASSWDSSYEQYF	TGTGCCAGCAGTTGGGACAGCTCCTACGAGCAGTACTTC
NA	TRBV7-9	TRBJ1-1	NA	CASSLPSGGPNTEAFF	TGTGCCAGCAGCTTACCTTCCGGAGGGCCGAACACTGAAGCTTTCTTT